These 3 T cell receptor beta chains originate from one sample sequenced in a study of blood T cell repertoires in COVID-19. Only in-frame clones appear in the TCRdb table, and some are missing; sequencing was by immunoSEQ multiplex PCR. The profile shows under 200,000 clones, about 85% of them singletons. The specimen sequenced was peripheral blood. These receptors came from a woman aged 55-70 years with COVID-19, enrolled during active disease.

The chain recombines TRBV7-9 with TRBJ1-2; 9 bases agree with TRBD1. The CDR3 sequence is 13 residues long. The junction had 7 bases not matched to a gene; V was cut back by 6 bases and J by 8 bases. Germline values: CDR1 SEHNR, CDR2 FQNEAQ (reference sequence). This CDR3 is CASSRTGDTGYTF. The DNA for the CDR3 is TGTGCCAGCAGTCGGACAGGGGACACCGGCTACACCTTC. Full variable domain (outside the CDR3, taken from reference TRBV7-9 and TRBJ1-2): DTGVSQNPRHKITKRGQNVTFRCDPISEHNRLYWYRQTLGQGPEFLTYFQNEAQLEKSRLLSDRFSAERPKGSFSTLEIQRTEQGDSAMYLCASSRTGDTGYTFGSGTRLTVV.

About this clone itself: At one of its ends the junction is not consistent with the germline gene, which may arise from a read error. The rearrangement joins TRBV7-2 to TRBJ1-1, with a weak D call TRBD1 (5 bases). Germline V CDR1 and CDR2: SGHTA, FQGNSA. This CDR3 spans 12 amino acids. The chain's CDR3 is CASSLEGGTSLF. The DNA for the CDR3 is TGTGCCAGCAGCTTAGAAGGCGGGACCTCTCTGTTT.

The chain has TRBV7-3 and TRBJ2-6; 7 bases match TRBD1. Germline loops: CDR1 SGHTA, CDR2 FQGTGA. Trimming cost V 5 bases and J 4 bases; bases outside gene matches: 14. There are 18 residues in the CDR3. This CDR3 reads CASSKGQASQSGANVLTF. CDR3 coding DNA: TGTGCCAGCAGCAAAGGACAGGCGTCTCAGTCGGGGGCCAACGTCCTGACTTTC.